These 25 T cell receptor beta chains were sequenced from one sample in a study of technical replicates of blood from several donors. Profiled with immunoSEQ multiplex PCR; TCRdb holds only in-frame clones, not every one. This sample yields about 84,000 clones, of which 95% to 98% are seen a single time; more than 0.15% belongs to the top ten. Material: T cells isolated from PBMCs. The origin of the receptors is a human donor in good health.

Written as DNA, the CDR3 is TGTGCCAGCAGTTCCCCGGGACTAGTTAATCTTTGGTACTTC. Translation: CASSSPGLVNLWYF. The rearrangement links TRBV27 to TRBJ2-7, with 8 nucleotides matching TRBD2. J was trimmed by 12 bases and V by 4 bases; bases with no gene match: 14. The germline gives CDR1 MNHEY, CDR2 SMNVEV (reference sequence). This CDR3 is built from 14 residues.

This clone showed up just once. The V and J genes are TRBV5-1 and TRBJ2-3; 7 nucleotides line up with TRBD2. This CDR3 region has 15 residues. V dropped 4 bases and J dropped 4; count of bases not matched to a gene: 9. In germline, CDR1 is SGHRS, CDR2 YFSETQ. CDR3 protein: CASSLQAGWADTQYF. In nucleotides, the CDR3 is TGCGCCAGCAGCCTCCAAGCGGGGTGGGCAGATACGCAGTATTTT.

The chain joins TRBV5-1 to TRBJ1-6; 7 positions agree with TRBD1. The CDR3 contains 17 residues. Germline CDR1 and CDR2: SGHRS and YFSETQ. J gave up 5 bases and V 0 bases, and 8 bases lay outside the gene matches. CDR3 DNA: TGCGCCAGCAGCTTGGCCTCTGGGACAGCCGATAATTCACCCCTCCACTTT. Translation gives CASSLASGTADNSPLHF.

This clone was recorded a few times. The chain links TRBV4-1 to TRBJ1-1; D is ambiguous. Trimming took 0 bases from V and 10 from J, leaving 18 bases between them. Germline values: CDR1 MGHRA, CDR2 YSYEKL. The CDR3 runs 15 residues. The CDR3 loop is CASSQEGRSLHRAFF. CDR3 nucleotides: TGCGCCAGCAGCCAAGAGGGGAGATCTTTACATAGAGCTTTCTTT.

The chain couples TRBV5-4 to TRBJ1-6; 7 bases are shared with TRBD1. The CDR3 spans 14 residues. CDR1 and CDR2 (germline): SGHNT, YYREEE (reference sequence). The trim removed 5 bases at V and 7 bases at J, leaving 6 bases unmatched. The CDR3 sequence is CASSSDRSNSPLHF. CDR3 sequence (DNA): TGTGCCAGCAGTTCGGACAGGTCCAATTCACCCCTCCACTTT.

This chain joins TRBV4-1 and TRBJ2-7; no firm D call. V dropped 1 base and J dropped 0 bases, with 10 bases sitting between them. This CDR3 is 15 amino acids long. The V gene's germline CDR1 is MGHRA and CDR2 YSYEKL. CDR3: CASSQVAASSYEQYF. In nucleotides, the CDR3 is TGCGCCAGCAGCCAAGTTGCGGCAAGCTCCTACGAGCAGTACTTC.

In its sample, this clone was seen once. CDR3 nucleotides: TGCAGCGTTGAACCAGGGCATCAGCCCCAGCATTTT. It encodes CSVEPGHQPQHF. The chain couples TRBV29-1 to TRBJ1-5, with D tentatively TRBD1 (5 bases). V shed 2 bases and J shed 5 bases, with 7 bases lying between them. The germline V gene has CDR1 SQVTM and CDR2 ANQGSEA. The CDR3 is made up of 12 amino acids.

The chain has TRBV9 and TRBJ1-5; perhaps TRBD1 as D (5 bases). The length of the CDR3 is 14 residues. V lost 0 bases, J lost 4 bases, and 8 bases lay in between. Germline lookup yields CDR1 SGDLS and CDR2 YYNGEE. This CDR3 reads CASSVGGRNQPQHF. The CDR3 nucleotides are TGTGCCAGCAGCGTAGGGGGCAGGAATCAGCCCCAGCATTTT.

This clone is a singleton in its sample. The chain combines TRBV5-1 with TRBJ2-1, with 7 nucleotides matching TRBD1. V gave up 0 bases and J gave up 0 bases; unmatched junction bases: 3. The germline CDR1 and CDR2 sequences are SGHRS and YFSETQ. The CDR3 length is 16 residues. This CDR3 is CASSLEGAGSYNEQFF. The DNA of the CDR3 is TGCGCCAGCAGCTTGGAGGGGGCTGGCTCCTACAATGAGCAGTTCTTC.

The V call is TRBV19, the J call TRBJ2-7; 10 bases match TRBD2. Per germline, CDR1 LNHDA and CDR2 SQIVND (reference sequence). The CDR3 loop spans 14 amino acids. Trimming cost V 6 bases and J 5 bases; bases outside gene matches: 7. CDR3 sequence reads: CASSVAGGIHEQYF. The DNA for the CDR3 is TGTGCCAGTAGCGTAGCGGGAGGAATACACGAGCAGTACTTC. The full variable domain, in which reference TRBV19 and TRBJ2-7 provide the parts outside the CDR3, is DGGITQSPKYLFRKEGQNVTLSCEQNLNHDAMYWYRQDPGQGLRLIYYSQIVNDFQKGDIAEGYSVSREKKESFPLTVTSAQKNPTAFYLCASSVAGGIHEQYFGPGTRLTVT.

V gene TRBV4-1 combines with J gene TRBJ2-1, with TRBD2 matching over 8 bases. Germline values: CDR1 MGHRA, CDR2 YSYEKL. After removal of 2 bases from V and 6 bases from J, the junction contained 15 bases not matched to a gene. This CDR3 has 18 residues. This CDR3 is CASSQTSGGPGRRNEQFF. In nucleotides, the CDR3 is TGCGCCAGCAGCCAAACGTCGGGGGGGCCAGGGCGTCGCAATGAGCAGTTCTTC.

The chain recombines TRBV9 with TRBJ2-5; 12 bases line up with TRBD2. Germline V gene lookup returns CDR1 SGDLS and CDR2 YYNGEE. There are 15 residues in the CDR3. The junction had 3 bases not matched to a gene; V was cut back by 1 base and J by 5 bases. DNA of the CDR3: TGTGCCAGCAGCGTAACCGGGACTAGCGGGGAGACCCAGTACTTC. This encodes CASSVTGTSGETQYF.

The rearrangement links TRBV5-1 to TRBJ2-5; D may be TRBD1 (5 bases). The CDR3 is 15 amino acids. V was shortened by 4 bases and J by 2 bases, with 15 bases between the two germline ends. Germline CDR1 and CDR2: SGHRS and YFSETQ. CDR3 sequence reads: CASSQNTGHQETQYF. The CDR3 DNA sequence: TGCGCCAGCAGCCAAAACACCGGACATCAAGAGACCCAGTACTTC.

The CDR3 bases are TGTGCCTGGACTAGCGGACCCACAGATACGCAGTATTTT. Its protein is CAWTSGPTDTQYF. This chain uses TRBV30 with TRBJ2-3, with TRBD2 matching over 7 bases. The V gene end was trimmed by 4 bases and the J gene end by 2 bases; junction bases not matched to a gene: 3. The CDR3 is 13 residues long. Germline-derived CDR1 and CDR2 are GTSNPN and SVGIG (reference sequence).

The V and J genes are TRBV9 and TRBJ2-1, with a weak D call TRBD1 (5 bases). The germline CDR1 and CDR2 sequences are SGDLS and YYNGEE. This CDR3 region has 16 residues. V lost 0 bases, J lost 7 bases, and 17 bases lay in between. CDR3 in DNA: TGTGCCAGCAGCGTAGGGGGCGGCCCTGCTTTGAATGAGCAGTTCTTC. It codes for CASSVGGGPALNEQFF.

The CDR3 region is CASRPGTSGRRMYNEQFF. The CDR3 nucleotides read TGTGCCAGCAGACCCGGGACTAGCGGGAGGCGCATGTACAATGAGCAGTTCTTC. This chain joins TRBV5-8 and TRBJ2-1; 15 nucleotides agree with TRBD2. The V and J ends lost 5 bases and 4 bases, in that order; junction bases with no gene match: 10. The CDR3 contains 18 residues. The germline V gene has CDR1 SGHTS and CDR2 YDEGEE.

The chain couples TRBV10-3 to TRBJ2-7, with 13 bases that match TRBD2. The CDR3 sequence is 15 residues long. V shed 4 bases, J shed 2 bases, and the junction held 2 bases outside the gene matches. The germline V gene has CDR1 ENHRY and CDR2 SYGVKD. CDR3 coding DNA: TGTGCCATCAGTGCCGGACTAGCGGGGGCCTACGAGCAGTACTTC. This sequence encodes CAISAGLAGAYEQYF.

V and J are TRBV7-9 and TRBJ2-1; TRBD2 aligns across 8 bases. The CDR3 has 16 amino acids. The germline V gene encodes CDR1 SEHNR and CDR2 FQNEAQ (reference sequence). V was pared by 5 bases and J by 7 bases, with 13 bases of the junction left unmatched. Here the CDR3 DNA reads TGTGCCAGCAGCACCTTTTCCGGGAGGGCCTTGAATGAGCAGTTCTTC. Translation gives CASSTFSGRALNEQFF.

V and J are TRBV7-3 and TRBJ2-5, with a tentative D call TRBD2 (6 bases). The CDR3 runs to 17 residues. Germline V lookup: CDR1 SGHTA, CDR2 FQGTGA. The ends were cut back, 1 base at V and 5 bases at J, with 20 bases in the middle. The CDR3 sequence is CASSLRVRGRRGETQYF. The CDR3 region has the DNA TGTGCCAGCAGCTTAAGGGTAAGGGGCCGCCGGGGGGAGACCCAGTACTTC.

V gene TRBV19 combines with J gene TRBJ1-4, with TRBD1 identical over 10 bases. CDR3 length equals 14 residues. Germline-derived CDR1 and CDR2 are LNHDA and SQIVND (reference sequence). V shed 6 bases and J 5 bases; nucleotides not matched to a gene: 3. This chain's CDR3 is CASRMGQGNEKLFF. CDR3 sequence (DNA): TGTGCCAGTAGAATGGGACAGGGGAATGAAAAACTGTTTTTT.

The chain recombines TRBV28 with TRBJ2-7; perhaps TRBD1 as D (6 bases). The CDR3 length is 12 residues. Germline values: CDR1 MDHEN, CDR2 SYDVKM. V lost 2 bases and J lost 4, with 6 bases in between. CDR3 coding DNA: TGTGCCAGCAGTTTAAGGGGGTACGAGCAGTACTTC. Its translation is CASSLRGYEQYF.

V and J are TRBV18 and TRBJ2-2; 7 nucleotides align to TRBD2. The V gene's germline CDR1 is KGHSH and CDR2 LQKENI. The CDR3 contains 15 residues. With 4 bases clipped from V and 1 base from J, the junction kept 3 bases outside the gene matches. The CDR3 loop is CASSQAGKNTGELFF. The CDR3 nucleotides read TGTGCCAGCTCACAAGCGGGGAAGAACACCGGGGAGCTGTTTTTT. The complete variable domain, with remaining parts taken from reference TRBV18 and TRBJ2-2, reads NAGVMQNPRHLVRRRGQEARLRCSPMKGHSHVYWYRQLPEEGLKFMVYLQKENIIDESGMPKERFSAEFPKEGPSILRIQQVVRGDSAAYFCASSQAGKNTGELFFGEGSRLTVL.

The chain couples TRBV6-1 to TRBJ1-5; D uncertain. The CDR3 covers 15 residues. With 2 bases removed from V and 4 bases from J, the gap between germline ends came to 12 bases. The germline V gene encodes CDR1 MNHNS and CDR2 SASEGT. CDR3: CASSESLNSNQPQHF. For the CDR3, the DNA is TGTGCCAGCAGTGAATCGTTAAACAGTAATCAGCCCCAGCATTTT.

The J gene is TRBJ2-3, the V gene TRBV6-5; D uncertain. The CDR3 totals 15 residues. The germline V gene has CDR1 MNHEY and CDR2 SVGAGI. The V end lost 4 bases, the J end lost 0 bases, and 11 bases lay between the germline ends. The CDR3 DNA sequence: TGTGCCAGCAGTTCCTTCTCTTTTAGCACAGATACGCAGTATTTT. This translates into CASSSFSFSTDTQYF.

The gene calls are TRBV27 and TRBJ2-1, with D tentatively TRBD1 (5 bases). This CDR3 has 18 amino acids. The V end lost 6 bases, the J end lost 4 bases, and 25 bases lay between the germline ends. CDR1 is MNHEY and CDR2 is SMNVEV in the germline V gene (reference sequence). DNA for the CDR3: TGTGCCAGCAGGTCTGCCAGGGAAACCCAAGTGCCTTACAATGAGCAGTTCTTC. As protein: CASRSARETQVPYNEQFF.